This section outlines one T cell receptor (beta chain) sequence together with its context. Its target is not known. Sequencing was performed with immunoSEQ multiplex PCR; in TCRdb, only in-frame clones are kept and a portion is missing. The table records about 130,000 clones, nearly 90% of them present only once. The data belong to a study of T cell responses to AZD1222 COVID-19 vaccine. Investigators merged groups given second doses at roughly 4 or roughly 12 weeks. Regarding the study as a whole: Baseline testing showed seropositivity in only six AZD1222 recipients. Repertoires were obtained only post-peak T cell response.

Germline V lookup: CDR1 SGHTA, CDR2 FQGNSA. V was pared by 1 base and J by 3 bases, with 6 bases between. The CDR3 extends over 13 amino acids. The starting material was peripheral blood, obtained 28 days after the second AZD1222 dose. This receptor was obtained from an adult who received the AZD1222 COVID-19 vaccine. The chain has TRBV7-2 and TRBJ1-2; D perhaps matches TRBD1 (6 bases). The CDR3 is CASSLGTDYGYTF. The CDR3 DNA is TGTGCCAGCAGCTTAGGGACAGACTATGGCTACACCTTC.